The text below deals with one TCR beta chain. What it binds is not known. The data derive from a study of T cell repertoires in cytomegalovirus infection. One entry per CDR3 protein results from TCRdb running MiXCR on the reads. The table includes some 480,000 distinct CDR3 sequences, about 33% detected once. Study observations and caveats: The study found HLA-C-restricted CMV-specific TCR beta clonotypes dominating the ex vivo response.

The CDR3 totals 18 residues. V lost 2 bases and J lost 7; bases outside the gene matches: 13. Germline V gene sequence: CDR1 SNHLY, CDR2 FYNNEI. The rearrangement joins TRBV2 to TRBJ2-2; TRBD2 matches at 10 bases. The sequences come from cultured PBMCs, collected from culture after CMV antigen stimulation. This clonotype was obtained from a human donor in good health (CMV status not recorded). Some clones in this sample may be carry-over from other donors' samples. CDR3 DNA: TGTGCCAGCAGTGAAAGGCGCACTAGCGGGACCGGCGTCGGGGAGCTGTTTTTT. Its protein is CASSERRTSGTGVGELFF.